The rows below give T cell receptor beta chains drawn from one sample of a study of T cells in Graves' hyperthyroidism and ophthalmopathy. TCRdb reprocessed the multiplex PCR reads via MiXCR and lists one record per CDR3 protein. The profile covers about 590,000 distinct CDR3 sequences, with less than 20% appearing a single time and 7.3% taken by the ten largest. Input material: blood. The receptors were sampled from a woman aged 25 to 39 with Graves' hyperthyroidism. Each CDR3 is given with its conserved first and last residue. The D gene is left open where the match is weak. The listing skips clone size in some rows; elsewhere it reads once, few, many or a size class.

clone_size,d_call,j_call,v_call,cdr3_nt,cdr3_aa
.,TRBD1,TRBJ1-1,TRBV14,TGTGCCAGCAGCCAATGGACAGGGACTAACACTGAAGCTTTCTTT,CASSQWTGTNTEAFF
.,.,TRBJ1-5,TRBV27,TGTGCCAGCAGTCCTACCTTCGGGTATAGCAATCAGCCCCAGCATTTT,CASSPTFGYSNQPQHF
many,TRBD1,TRBJ2-3,TRBV5-1,TGCGCCAGCAGAGGGGGCTCAGCCACAGATACGCAGTATTTT,CASRGGSATDTQYF
many,TRBD1,TRBJ2-1,TRBV5-1,TGCGCCAGCAGCTTTCGACAGGGTACCAATGAGCAGTTCTTC,CASSFRQGTNEQFF
many,TRBD2,TRBJ2-7,TRBV10-1,TGCGCCAGCAGTGACGGTGGAGCGGGAGGGTACGAGCAGTACTTC,CASSDGGAGGYEQYF
many,.,TRBJ2-2,TRBV12-3/TRBV12-4,TGTGCCAGCAACGAACAGGGATCCACCGGGGAGCTGTTTTTT,CASNEQGSTGELFF
few,.,TRBJ2-3,TRBV6-5,TGTGCCAGCAGTTACCCGGGAAGAGATACGCAGTATTTT,CASSYPGRDTQYF
few,.,TRBJ1-5,TRBV6-1,TGTGCCAGCGGGACGTATCTCCAGCCCCAGCATTTT,CASGTYLQPQHF
.,.,TRBJ2-3,TRBV27,TGTGCCAGCAGTCTCGGAGACCGTACCCCAAATACGCAGTATTTT,CASSLGDRTPNTQYF
few,TRBD1,TRBJ2-2,TRBV4-3,TGCGCCAGCAGCCAAGTCGACAGGGGGACCGGGGAGCTGTTTTTT,CASSQVDRGTGELFF
many,TRBD2,TRBJ2-5,TRBV6-5,TGTGCCAGCAGTTACTCAACTAGCGGGAGGGGAACCCAAGAGACCCAGTACTTC,CASSYSTSGRGTQETQYF
.,TRBD2,TRBJ2-1,TRBV6-2/TRBV6-3,TGTGCCAGCACTACCGACTTAGCGGGAGGCAGCGCCTGCAATGAGCAGTTCTTC,CASTTDLAGGSACNEQFF
many,.,TRBJ2-7,TRBV2,TGTGCCAGCAGAACGGACGGACTCTCCTACGAGCAGTACTTC,CASRTDGLSYEQYF
many,TRBD2,TRBJ2-1,TRBV5-1,TGCGCCAGCAGCTCAGCGGGAGGGTACAATGAGCAGTTCTTC,CASSSAGGYNEQFF
once,TRBD1,TRBJ1-4,TRBV6-1,TGTGCCAGCAGTGAAGAGGCCGGGACAGGGAGTGAAAAACTGTTTTTT,CASSEEAGTGSEKLFF
few,.,TRBJ1-4,TRBV19,TGTGCCAGTACCTTGACAACTTATGGTGAAAAACTGTTTTTT,CASTLTTYGEKLFF
many,.,TRBJ2-7,TRBV12-3/TRBV12-4,TGTGCCAGCAGTCCTTGGACTAATTCCTACGAGCAGTACTTC,CASSPWTNSYEQYF
few,.,TRBJ2-7,TRBV6-1,TGTGCCAGCGGCCCGGGGGCCTCCTACGAGCAGTACTTC,CASGPGASYEQYF
many,.,TRBJ2-7,TRBV7-2,TGTGCCAGCAGCTTAGCCCTTTACGAGCAGTACTTC,CASSLALYEQYF
many,.,TRBJ2-5,TRBV7-8,TGTGCCAGCACCGAAAATCAGGCCGGGTTTCAACAAGAGACCCAGTACTTC,CASTENQAGFQQETQYF
few,TRBD1,TRBJ1-1,TRBV29-1,TGCAGCGTGCAGACAGGGGGTCCTGAAGCTTTCTTT,CSVQTGGPEAFF
.,TRBD1,TRBJ2-7,TRBV5-1,TGCGCCAGCAGCTTGGAATCACGGACAGGATTTTACGAGCAGTACTTC,CASSLESRTGFYEQYF
.,TRBD1,TRBJ2-5,TRBV25-1,TGTGCCAGCAACAGGGGTTTGGGAGAGACCCAGTACTTC,CASNRGLGETQYF
.,.,TRBJ2-3,TRBV20-1,TGCAGTGCTAGAGATCAGCTTCTCTCAGATACGCAGTATTTT,CSARDQLLSDTQYF
.,.,TRBJ2-2,TRBV20-1,TGCAGTGCTAGAGGCGTACACTTAGAAAGTAACACCGGGGAGCTGTTTTTT,CSARGVHLESNTGELFF
.,.,TRBJ1-1,TRBV3-1,TGTGCCATCAGCCCGGGACAGAACACTGAAGCTTTCTTT,CAISPGQNTEAFF
.,.,TRBJ2-1,TRBV6-1,TGTGCCAGCAGTGAAGGCTCGATCAATGAGCAGTTCTTC,CASSEGSINEQFF
few,TRBD1,TRBJ2-3,TRBV12-5,TGTGCTAGTGGTGGGACAGAATCAGATACGCAGTATTTT,CASGGTESDTQYF
many,.,TRBJ1-2,TRBV27,TGTGCCAGCAGTTCCCCCGGCAGTGGCAACTATGGCTACACCTTC,CASSSPGSGNYGYTF
many,.,TRBJ2-3,TRBV29-1,TGCAGCGTTGGGTCTGGGACTTTCACAGATACGCAGTATTTT,CSVGSGTFTDTQYF
.,.,TRBJ2-7,TRBV28,TGTGCCAGCACCCTGGGAATTTTCTCCTACGAGCAGTACTTC,CASTLGIFSYEQYF
many,.,TRBJ2-5,TRBV20-1,TGCAGTGTCCAGGACCCTACGTGGGAGACCCAGTACTTC,CSVQDPTWETQYF
many,.,TRBJ2-7,TRBV12-3/TRBV12-4,TGTGCCAGCAGTTTGAGAGCCCGACTCGGCGAGCAGTACTTC,CASSLRARLGEQYF
many,.,TRBJ2-7,TRBV5-1,TGCGCCAGCAGCTTTCGGCCTCTGGGGGAGCAGTACTTC,CASSFRPLGEQYF
many,.,TRBJ1-4,TRBV30,TGTGCCTGGAGTGTAAACCCCCCGAATGAAAAACTGTTTTTT,CAWSVNPPNEKLFF